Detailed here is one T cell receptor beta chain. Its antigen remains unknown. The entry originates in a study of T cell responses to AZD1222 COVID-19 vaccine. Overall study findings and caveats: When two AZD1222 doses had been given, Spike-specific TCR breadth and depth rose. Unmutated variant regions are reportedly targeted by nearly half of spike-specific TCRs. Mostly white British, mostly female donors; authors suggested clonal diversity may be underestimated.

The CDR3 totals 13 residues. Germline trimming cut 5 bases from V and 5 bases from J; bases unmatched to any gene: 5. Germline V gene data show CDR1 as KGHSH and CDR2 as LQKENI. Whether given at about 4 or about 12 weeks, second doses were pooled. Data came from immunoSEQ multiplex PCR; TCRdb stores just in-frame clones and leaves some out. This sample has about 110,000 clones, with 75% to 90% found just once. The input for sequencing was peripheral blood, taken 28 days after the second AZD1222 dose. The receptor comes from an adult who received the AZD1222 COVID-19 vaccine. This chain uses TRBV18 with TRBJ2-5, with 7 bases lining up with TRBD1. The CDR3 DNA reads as TGTGCCAGCTCATCTGACAGGGCTGAGACCCAGTACTTC. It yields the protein CASSSDRAETQYF.